Below are 13 T cell receptor beta chains sequenced from a single sample in a study of blood T cell repertoires in COVID-19. Generated by immunoSEQ multiplex PCR, the TCRdb table keeps only in-frame clones and is missing some. Here the sample spans about 150,000 clones, around 75% being singletons. The sample was peripheral blood. These TCRs come from a woman older than 75 with acute or convalescent COVID-19.

The V and J genes are TRBV29-1 and TRBJ2-3; 8 bases are a match to TRBD2. This CDR3 has 16 amino acids. The V segment lost 6 bases and the J segment 6 bases; nucleotides outside the gene matches: 17. Germline V gene data show CDR1 as SQVTM and CDR2 as ANQGSEA. As DNA, the CDR3 is TGCAGCGTCGGGGGGGAGGTCCGGAAATCCCAGGATACGCAGTATTTT. This translates into CSVGGEVRKSQDTQYF.

This chain's CDR3 is CASSQTPGGRETQYF. The CDR3 DNA follows: TGTGCCAGCAGCCAGACCCCAGGGGGGCGGGAGACCCAGTACTTC. The chain links TRBV4-2 to TRBJ2-5; weak D call: TRBD1 (7 bases). Deletions cut 3 bases from V and 5 bases from J, with 16 bases between. Germline CDR1 LGHNA, CDR2 YNFKEQ. The CDR3 runs 15 residues.

The V and J genes are TRBV18 and TRBJ2-7; 11 nucleotides match TRBD1. The CDR3 extends over 14 amino acids. J was trimmed by 6 bases and V by 1 base; bases with no gene match: 2. Germline CDR1 reads KGHSH; CDR2 reads LQKENI. The CDR3 DNA reads as TGTGCCAGCTCACCACGGACAGGGGGCGGCGAGCAGTACTTC. Translation: CASSPRTGGGEQYF.

The CDR3 DNA is TGTGCCACCGGTTCCGGAAACACCATATATTTT. As protein: CATGSGNTIYF. The chain carries TRBV28 and TRBJ1-3; D uncertain. Looked up from germline, CDR1 is MDHEN and CDR2 is SYDVKM. This CDR3 is built from 11 residues. Between the trimmed V and J ends, which lost 10 bases and 4 bases, there was a span of 8 bases.

The rearrangement uses TRBV10-2 and TRBJ2-3, with TRBD1 as a possible D gene (6 bases). Looked up from germline, CDR1 is WSHSY and CDR2 is SAAADI. The CDR3 loop spans 14 amino acids. Trimming pared 10 bases from V and 2 bases from J, leaving 16 bases between. CDR3 sequence (DNA): TGCGCCATCACGCTAAACAGGGACACAGATACGCAGTATTTT. Translation: CAITLNRDTDTQYF.

This clone occurred many times. The chain employs TRBV6-5 and TRBJ2-7; 10 bases are shared with TRBD1. The CDR3 is 14 residues long. Germline V CDR1 and CDR2: MNHEY, SVGAGI. V shed 7 bases and J 9 bases; nucleotides not matched to a gene: 12. CDR3 sequence reads: CASNLGGQGIMQYF. The DNA of the CDR3 is TGTGCCAGCAATCTTGGGGGACAGGGGATAATGCAGTACTTC.

The chain is built from TRBV2 and TRBJ1-5; TRBD1 is a possible D gene (6 bases). This CDR3 contains 15 residues. V was pared by 6 bases and J by 3 bases, with 15 bases between. Germline lookup yields CDR1 SNHLY and CDR2 FYNNEI. The CDR3 is CASSLRGLDNQPQHF. CDR3 nucleotides: TGTGCCAGCAGCCTGCGGGGGCTCGACAATCAGCCCCAGCATTTT.

The rearrangement links TRBV6-6 to TRBJ2-7; no clear D gene. Germline V CDR1 and CDR2: MNHNY, SVGAGI (reference sequence). Between the trimmed V and J ends, which lost 6 bases and 0 bases, there was a span of 15 bases. CDR3 size: 15 residues. The CDR3: CASSSVERSSYEQYF. CDR3 coding DNA: TGTGCCAGCAGCTCAGTGGAGCGTTCCTCCTACGAGCAGTACTTC.

This chain links TRBV28 with TRBJ1-2; 7 nucleotides agree with TRBD1. The CDR3 covers 12 residues. Germline-derived CDR1 and CDR2 are MDHEN and SYDVKM. J lost 5 bases, V lost 8 bases, and 5 bases had no gene match. CDR3 loop: CASVQGKYGYTF. For the CDR3, the DNA is TGTGCCAGCGTACAGGGGAAGTATGGCTACACCTTC.

The gene calls are TRBV7-3 and TRBJ2-2, with a possible D match to TRBD2 (6 bases). The CDR3 totals 16 residues. Trimming removed 3 bases at V and 6 bases at J, with 17 bases between. CDR1 and CDR2 from the germline V gene are SGHTA and FQGTGA. Here the CDR3 reads CASSFRDSRRPGELFF. CDR3 nucleotide sequence: TGTGCCAGCAGCTTCCGGGACTCACGCCGTCCCGGGGAGCTGTTTTTT.

There are a few counts of this clone. The rearrangement links TRBV4-1 to TRBJ2-2; 12 positions agree with TRBD1. The CDR3 runs to 15 residues. Germline V gene data show CDR1 as MGHRA and CDR2 as YSYEKL. Unmatched junction bases numbered 4, after V lost 4 bases and J lost 7 bases. The CDR3 DNA follows: TGCGCCAGCAGCCGGGGACAGGGGGCGATCGGGGAGCTGTTTTTT. Amino acid sequence: CASSRGQGAIGELFF.

The chain couples TRBV7-2 to TRBJ2-3, with D unresolved. CDR1 and CDR2 from the germline V gene are SGHTA and FQGNSA. V dropped 5 bases and J dropped 6 bases, with 9 bases sitting between them. The CDR3 loop spans 12 amino acids. DNA for the CDR3: TGTGCCAGCAGCCCCCGCCGGGATACGCAGTATTTT. Its translation: CASSPRRDTQYF.

This clone was seen only a few times. The genes are TRBV14 and TRBJ1-6, with TRBD1 matching 11 bases. V gave up 4 bases and J gave up 10 bases; unmatched junction bases: 6. Germline V gene data show CDR1 as SGHDN and CDR2 as FVKESK. The CDR3 is 15 residues long. This chain's CDR3 is CASSPAGTGGSPLHF. In DNA form, the CDR3 reads TGTGCCAGCAGCCCGGCCGGGACAGGGGGATCACCCCTCCACTTT. The complete variable domain, with remaining parts taken from reference TRBV14 and TRBJ1-6, reads EAGVTQFPSHSVIEKGQTVTLRCDPISGHDNLYWYRRVMGKEIKFLLHFVKESKQDESGMPNNRFLAERTGGTYSTLKVQPAELEDSGVYFCASSPAGTGGSPLHFGNGTRLTVT.